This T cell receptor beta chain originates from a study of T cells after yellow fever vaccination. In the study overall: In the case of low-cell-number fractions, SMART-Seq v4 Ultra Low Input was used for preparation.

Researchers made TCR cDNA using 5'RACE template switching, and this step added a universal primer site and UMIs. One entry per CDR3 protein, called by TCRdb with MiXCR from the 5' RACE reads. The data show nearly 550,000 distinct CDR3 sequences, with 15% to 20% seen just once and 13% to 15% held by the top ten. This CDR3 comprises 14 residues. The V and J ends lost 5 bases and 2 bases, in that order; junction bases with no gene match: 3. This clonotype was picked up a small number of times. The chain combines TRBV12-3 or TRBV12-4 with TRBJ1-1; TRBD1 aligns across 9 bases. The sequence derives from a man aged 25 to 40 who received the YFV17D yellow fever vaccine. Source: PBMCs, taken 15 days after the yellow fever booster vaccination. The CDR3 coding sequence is TGTGCCAGCAGTCGGACAGGGGAAAACACTGAAGCTTTCTTT. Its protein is CASSRTGENTEAFF.